Shown below are 11 T cell receptor beta chains from a single sample sequenced in a study of blood T cell repertoires in COVID-19. TCRdb's copy holds only in-frame clones and misses some; the assay was immunoSEQ multiplex PCR. The sample has about 260,000 clones; about 87% are singletons. Sequenced: peripheral blood. The receptor set was obtained from a woman aged 40 to 49 who had recovered from COVID-19.

This sequence joins TRBV30 and TRBJ1-2; D ambiguous. In germline, CDR1 is GTSNPN, CDR2 SVGIG (reference sequence). The CDR3 runs to 15 residues. V was pared by 3 bases and J by 3 bases, with 17 bases between. The CDR3 loop reads CAWRRRPPEDYGYTF. The CDR3 DNA reads as TGTGCCTGGAGAAGGCGGCCCCCCGAGGACTATGGCTACACCTTC.

The J gene is TRBJ1-6, the V gene TRBV30, with TRBD1 as a possible D gene (6 bases). Trimming shortened V by 8 bases and J by 7 bases, and 15 bases separated the two germline ends. This CDR3 region has 13 residues. The germline V gene encodes CDR1 GTSNPN and CDR2 SVGIG (reference sequence). The chain's CDR3 is CAGERGPNSPLHF. CDR3 bases: TGTGCCGGAGAGCGGGGGCCCAATTCACCCCTCCACTTT.

The chain employs TRBV18 and TRBJ2-2, with 9 bases lining up with TRBD2. V dropped 4 bases and J dropped 2; count of bases not matched to a gene: 5. Germline V gives CDR1 KGHSH, CDR2 LQKENI. CDR3 size: 16 residues. The CDR3 coding sequence is TGTGCCAGCTCACGAAGACTAGCGGCCAACACCGGGGAGCTGTTTTTT. Protein sequence: CASSRRLAANTGELFF.

The rearrangement links TRBV27 to TRBJ2-2, with 7 bases lining up with TRBD2. V shed 3 bases and J 6 bases; nucleotides not matched to a gene: 13. Germline V lookup: CDR1 MNHEY, CDR2 SMNVEV (reference sequence). The CDR3 runs to 17 residues. CDR3 DNA: TGTGCCAGCAGTTTTGTTAGGGGAGGGTTCTCCCCCGGGGAGCTGTTTTTT. Its protein product is CASSFVRGGFSPGELFF.

The chain links TRBV25-1 to TRBJ2-7; TRBD1 matches 7 bases. Germline assignment: CDR1 MGHDK and CDR2 SYGVNS. The CDR3 contains 15 residues. V shed 9 bases, J shed 6 bases, and the junction held 17 bases outside the gene matches. The CDR3 is CASPPLTGAFGEQYF. The CDR3 nucleotides read TGTGCCAGTCCTCCACTAACAGGGGCCTTTGGCGAGCAGTACTTC.

The V call is TRBV5-1, the J call TRBJ2-7; 10 bases are a match to TRBD2. The germline gives CDR1 SGHRS, CDR2 YFSETQ. CDR3 length: 15 amino acids. J gave up 2 bases and V 2 bases, and 4 bases lay outside the gene matches. CDR3 region: CASSFGLAETYEQYF. The CDR3 DNA reads TGCGCCAGCAGCTTCGGACTAGCGGAGACCTACGAGCAGTACTTC.

The rearrangement uses TRBV6-5 and TRBJ2-3; 9 bases agree with TRBD1. The CDR3 has 14 residues. V dropped 4 bases and J dropped 6; count of bases not matched to a gene: 5. Germline assignment: CDR1 MNHEY and CDR2 SVGAGI. The CDR3 is CASSWTGEADTQYF. For the CDR3, the DNA is TGTGCCAGCAGTTGGACAGGGGAGGCGGATACGCAGTATTTT.

The chain joins TRBV10-3 to TRBJ2-6; 8 bases align to TRBD1. V lost 7 bases and J lost 2; bases outside the gene matches: 4. The CDR3 loop spans 15 amino acids. CDR1 and CDR2 (germline): ENHRY, SYGVKD. The CDR3 DNA is TGTGCCATCATATTACAGGGGGCTGGGGCCAACGTCCTGACTTTC. Protein product: CAIILQGAGANVLTF.

The rearrangement links TRBV12-3 or TRBV12-4 to TRBJ1-1; D perhaps matches TRBD1 (6 bases). Trimming cost V 5 bases and J 8 bases, with 12 bases left between them. The CDR3 spans 12 residues. CDR3 bases: TGTGCCAGCAGTCCATCTGACAGGGAAGCTTTCTTT. Translation: CASSPSDREAFF.

The chain is built from TRBV30 and TRBJ2-5; 9 bases match TRBD1. CDR1 is GTSNPN, CDR2 SVGIG, per germline (reference sequence). This CDR3 is 15 amino acids long. Trimming at V came to 2 bases and at J to 6 bases, leaving 10 bases not matched to a gene. CDR3 amino acids: CAWSTWGDREQTQYF. DNA of the CDR3: TGTGCCTGGAGTACTTGGGGGGACAGGGAACAGACCCAGTACTTC.

The chain joins TRBV4-1 to TRBJ1-4; TRBD1 matches at 12 bases. The CDR3 is made up of 18 amino acids. The germline V gene encodes CDR1 MGHRA and CDR2 YSYEKL. Germline trimming cut 0 bases from V and 10 bases from J; bases unmatched to any gene: 12. This CDR3 reads CASSQDWGGQGAMAKLFF. The CDR3 region has the DNA TGCGCCAGCAGCCAAGATTGGGGGGGACAGGGGGCGATGGCAAAACTGTTTTTT.